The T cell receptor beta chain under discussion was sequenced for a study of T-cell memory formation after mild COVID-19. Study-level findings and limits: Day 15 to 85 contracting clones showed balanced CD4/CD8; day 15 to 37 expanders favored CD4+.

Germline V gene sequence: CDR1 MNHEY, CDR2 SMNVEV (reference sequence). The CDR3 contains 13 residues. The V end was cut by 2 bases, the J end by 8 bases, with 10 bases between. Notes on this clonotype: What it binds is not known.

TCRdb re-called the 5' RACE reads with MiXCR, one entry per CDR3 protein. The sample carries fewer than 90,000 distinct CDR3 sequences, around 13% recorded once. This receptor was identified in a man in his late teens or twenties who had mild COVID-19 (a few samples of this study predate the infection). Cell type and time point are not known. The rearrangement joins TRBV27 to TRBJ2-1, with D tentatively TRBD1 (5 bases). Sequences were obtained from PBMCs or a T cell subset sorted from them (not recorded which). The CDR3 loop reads CASSLRQGYEQFF. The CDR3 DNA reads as TGTGCCAGCAGTTTACGTCAGGGATATGAGCAGTTCTTC.